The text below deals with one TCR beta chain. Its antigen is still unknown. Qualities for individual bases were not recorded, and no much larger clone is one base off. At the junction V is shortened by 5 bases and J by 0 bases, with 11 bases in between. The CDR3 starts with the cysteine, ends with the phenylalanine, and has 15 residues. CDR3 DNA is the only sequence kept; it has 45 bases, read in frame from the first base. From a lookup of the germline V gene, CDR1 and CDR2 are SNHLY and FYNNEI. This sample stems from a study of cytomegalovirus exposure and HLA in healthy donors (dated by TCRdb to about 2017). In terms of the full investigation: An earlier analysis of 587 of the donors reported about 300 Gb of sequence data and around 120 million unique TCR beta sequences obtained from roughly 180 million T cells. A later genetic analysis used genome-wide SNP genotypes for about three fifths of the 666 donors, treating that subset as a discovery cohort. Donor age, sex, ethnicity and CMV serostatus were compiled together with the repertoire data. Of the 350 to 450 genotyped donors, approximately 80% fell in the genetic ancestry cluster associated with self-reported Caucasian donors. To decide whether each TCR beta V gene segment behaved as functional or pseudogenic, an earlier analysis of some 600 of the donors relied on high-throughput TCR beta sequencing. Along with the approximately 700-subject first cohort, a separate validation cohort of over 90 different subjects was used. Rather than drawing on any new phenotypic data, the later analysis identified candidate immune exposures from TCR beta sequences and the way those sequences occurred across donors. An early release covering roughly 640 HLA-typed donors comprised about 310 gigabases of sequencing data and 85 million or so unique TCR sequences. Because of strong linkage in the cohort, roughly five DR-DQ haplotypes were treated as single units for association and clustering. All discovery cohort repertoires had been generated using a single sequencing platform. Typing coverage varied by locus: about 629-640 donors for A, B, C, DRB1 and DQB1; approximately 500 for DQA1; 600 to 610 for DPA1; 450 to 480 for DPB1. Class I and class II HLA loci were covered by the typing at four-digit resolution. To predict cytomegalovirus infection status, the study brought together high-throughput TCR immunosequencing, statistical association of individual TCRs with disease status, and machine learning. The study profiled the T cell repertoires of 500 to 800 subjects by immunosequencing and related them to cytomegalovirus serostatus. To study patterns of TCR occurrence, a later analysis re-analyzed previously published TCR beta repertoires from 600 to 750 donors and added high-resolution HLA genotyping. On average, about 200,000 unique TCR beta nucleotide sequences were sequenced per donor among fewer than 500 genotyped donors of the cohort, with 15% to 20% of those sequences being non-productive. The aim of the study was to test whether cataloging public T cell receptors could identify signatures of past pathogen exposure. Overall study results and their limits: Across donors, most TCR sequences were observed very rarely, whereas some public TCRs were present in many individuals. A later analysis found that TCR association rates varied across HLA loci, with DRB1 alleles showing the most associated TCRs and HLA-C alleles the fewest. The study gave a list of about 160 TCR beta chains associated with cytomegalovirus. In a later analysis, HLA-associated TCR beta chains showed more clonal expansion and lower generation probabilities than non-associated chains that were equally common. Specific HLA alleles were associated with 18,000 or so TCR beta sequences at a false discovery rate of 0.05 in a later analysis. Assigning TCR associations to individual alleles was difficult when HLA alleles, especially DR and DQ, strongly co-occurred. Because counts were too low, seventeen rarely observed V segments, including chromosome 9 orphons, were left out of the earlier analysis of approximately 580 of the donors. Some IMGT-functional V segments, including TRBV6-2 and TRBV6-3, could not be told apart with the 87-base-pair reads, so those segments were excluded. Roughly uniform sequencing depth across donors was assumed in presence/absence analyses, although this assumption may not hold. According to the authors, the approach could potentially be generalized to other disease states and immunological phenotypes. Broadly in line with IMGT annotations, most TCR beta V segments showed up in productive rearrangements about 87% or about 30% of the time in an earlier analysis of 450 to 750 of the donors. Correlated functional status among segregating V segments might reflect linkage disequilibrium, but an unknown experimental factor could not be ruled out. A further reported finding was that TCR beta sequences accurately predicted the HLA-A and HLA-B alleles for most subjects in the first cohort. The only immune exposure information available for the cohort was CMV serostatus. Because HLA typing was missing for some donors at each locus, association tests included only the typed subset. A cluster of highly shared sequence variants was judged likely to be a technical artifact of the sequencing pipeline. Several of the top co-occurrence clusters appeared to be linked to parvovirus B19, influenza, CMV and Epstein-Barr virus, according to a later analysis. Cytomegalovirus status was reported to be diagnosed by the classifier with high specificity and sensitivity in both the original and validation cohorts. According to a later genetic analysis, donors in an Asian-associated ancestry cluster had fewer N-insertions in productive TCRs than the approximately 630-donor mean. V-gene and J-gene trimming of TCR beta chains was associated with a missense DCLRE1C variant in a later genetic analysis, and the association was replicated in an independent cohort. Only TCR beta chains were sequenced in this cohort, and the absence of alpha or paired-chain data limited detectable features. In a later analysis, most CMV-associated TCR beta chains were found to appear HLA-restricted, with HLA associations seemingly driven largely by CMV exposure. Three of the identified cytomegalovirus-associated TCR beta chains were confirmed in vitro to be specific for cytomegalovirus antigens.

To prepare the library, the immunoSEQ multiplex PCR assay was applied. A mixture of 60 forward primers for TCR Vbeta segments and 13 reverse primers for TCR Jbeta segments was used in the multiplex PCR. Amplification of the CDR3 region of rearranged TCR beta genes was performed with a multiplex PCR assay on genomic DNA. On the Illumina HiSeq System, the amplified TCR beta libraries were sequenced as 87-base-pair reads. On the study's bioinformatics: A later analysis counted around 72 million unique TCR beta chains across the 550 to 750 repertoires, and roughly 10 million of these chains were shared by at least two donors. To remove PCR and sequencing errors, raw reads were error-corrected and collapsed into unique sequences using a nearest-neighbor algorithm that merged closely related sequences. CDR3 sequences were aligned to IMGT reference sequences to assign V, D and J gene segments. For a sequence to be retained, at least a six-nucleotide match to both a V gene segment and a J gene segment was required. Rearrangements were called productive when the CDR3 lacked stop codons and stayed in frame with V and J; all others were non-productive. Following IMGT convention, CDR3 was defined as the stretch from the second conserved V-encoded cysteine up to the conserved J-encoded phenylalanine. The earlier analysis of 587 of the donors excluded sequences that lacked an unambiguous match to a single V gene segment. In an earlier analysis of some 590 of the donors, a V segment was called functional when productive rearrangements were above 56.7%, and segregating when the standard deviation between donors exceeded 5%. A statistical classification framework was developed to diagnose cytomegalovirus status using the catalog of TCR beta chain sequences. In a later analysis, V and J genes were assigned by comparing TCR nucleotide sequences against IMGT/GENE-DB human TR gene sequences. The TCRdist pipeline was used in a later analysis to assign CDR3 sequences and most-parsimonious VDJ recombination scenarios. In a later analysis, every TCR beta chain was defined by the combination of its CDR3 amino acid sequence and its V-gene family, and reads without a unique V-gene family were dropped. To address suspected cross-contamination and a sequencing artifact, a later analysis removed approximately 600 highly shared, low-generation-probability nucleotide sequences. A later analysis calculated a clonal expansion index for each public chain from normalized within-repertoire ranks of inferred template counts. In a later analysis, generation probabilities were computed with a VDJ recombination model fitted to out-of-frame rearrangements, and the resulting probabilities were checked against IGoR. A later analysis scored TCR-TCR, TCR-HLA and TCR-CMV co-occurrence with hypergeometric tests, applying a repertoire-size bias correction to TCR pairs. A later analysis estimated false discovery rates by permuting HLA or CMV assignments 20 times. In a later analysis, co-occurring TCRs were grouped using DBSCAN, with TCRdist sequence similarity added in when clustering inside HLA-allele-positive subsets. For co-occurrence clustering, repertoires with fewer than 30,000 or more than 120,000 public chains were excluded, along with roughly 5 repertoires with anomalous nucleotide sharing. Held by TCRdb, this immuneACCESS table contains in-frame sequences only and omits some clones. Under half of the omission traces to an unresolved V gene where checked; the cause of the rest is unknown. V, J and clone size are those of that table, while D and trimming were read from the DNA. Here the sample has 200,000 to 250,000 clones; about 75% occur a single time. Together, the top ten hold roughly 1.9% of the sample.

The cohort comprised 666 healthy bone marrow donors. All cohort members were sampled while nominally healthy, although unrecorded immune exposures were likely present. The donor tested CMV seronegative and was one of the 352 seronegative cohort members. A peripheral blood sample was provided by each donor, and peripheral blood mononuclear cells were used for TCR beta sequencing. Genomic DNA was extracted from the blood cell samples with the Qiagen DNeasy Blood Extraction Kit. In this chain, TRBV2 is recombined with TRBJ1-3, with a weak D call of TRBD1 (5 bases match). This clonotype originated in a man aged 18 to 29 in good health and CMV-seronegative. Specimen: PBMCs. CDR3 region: CASSPAGRSGNTIYF. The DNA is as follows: TGTGCCAGCAGTCCTGCAGGGCGCTCTGGAAACACCATATATTTT.